This entry is about one T cell receptor beta chain. The CDR3 extends over 14 amino acids. Trimming left V 4 bases short and J 0 bases short, with 7 bases between. Germline V CDR1 and CDR2: SGHVS, FQNEAQ. TCRdb's table, derived via immunoSEQ multiplex PCR, lists solely in-frame clones and lacks some. The table lists hundreds of thousands of clones, roughly 86% of them singletons, with roughly 2% in the top ten. These data originate in a study of blood T cell repertoires in COVID-19. The wider study: Material from acute and convalescent COVID-19 was sourced from the United States, Italy and Spain.

Sequenced sample: PBMCs or T cells enriched from blood (not recorded which). This chain uses TRBV7-8 with TRBJ1-5; D is unclear. The TCR originated in a woman in her 50s who had recovered from COVID-19. The CDR3 spells CASSYDYSNQPQHF. The CDR3 DNA reads as TGTGCCAGCAGCTATGACTATAGCAATCAGCCCCAGCATTTT.